Sequencing of this TCR beta chain was carried out in a study of cytomegalovirus exposure and HLA in healthy donors. In the case of this clone: What it binds is not known.

Study findings and constraints: A later analysis, which compared TCR beta chains of equal frequency, found the HLA-associated ones more clonally expanded. In an earlier analysis, productive rearrangement rates for most beta V segments clustered near 90% or 30%. When a later analysis was performed, an Asian-associated ancestry cluster reportedly had fewer N-insertions than the roughly 700-donor mean. In the analysis, some V segments, TRBV6-2 and TRBV6-3 included, were excluded as indistinguishable.

The CDR3 has 17 residues. The germline V gene encodes CDR1 GTSNPN and CDR2 SVGIG (reference sequence). Trimming shortened V by 5 bases and J by 1 base, and 23 bases separated the two germline ends. PCR primers comprised 60 Vbeta and 13 Jbeta primers. Produced via immunoSEQ multiplex PCR; TCRdb's table is partial and in-frame only. The top ten clones hold 7% to 9.5% of a sample with under 200,000 clones, 82% of them seen once. The chain uses TRBV30 and TRBJ1-2, with D tentatively TRBD1 (6 bases). The sample comprised PBMCs. This clonotype was sampled from a male donor in good health and CMV-seropositive. The chain's CDR3 is CAWANGPRSGDNYGYTF. The CDR3 region has the DNA TGTGCCTGGGCTAATGGCCCCCGTTCAGGGGATAACTATGGCTACACCTTC.